These 12 T cell receptor beta chains were sequenced from one sample in a study of blood T cell repertoires in COVID-19. Clones were sequenced by immunoSEQ multiplex PCR, and TCRdb holds only the in-frame ones, with some missing. Counted here are 300,000 to 450,000 clones, around 85% occurring once; the ten biggest clones make up under 4%. The sequencing input was peripheral blood. The receptors were gathered from a woman aged 18-30 years with acute or convalescent COVID-19.

The chain employs TRBV10-3 and TRBJ1-2; 9 bases align to TRBD1. The CDR3 sequence is 17 residues long. The V segment lost 2 bases and the J segment 1 base; nucleotides outside the gene matches: 8. Germline values: CDR1 ENHRY, CDR2 SYGVKD. Here the CDR3 reads CAISEGQGISLNYGYTF. For the CDR3, the DNA is TGTGCCATCAGTGAGGGACAGGGGATAAGTCTTAACTATGGCTACACCTTC.

The rearrangement joins TRBV5-1 to TRBJ1-4; 10 positions agree with TRBD1. Germline assignment: CDR1 SGHRS and CDR2 YFSETQ. CDR3 length: 18 amino acids. V shed 0 bases and J 3 bases; nucleotides not matched to a gene: 8. The CDR3 DNA follows: TGCGCCAGCAGCTTGGATGGGACAGGGGAGGAGGCTAATGAAAAACTGTTTTTT. Translating it yields CASSLDGTGEEANEKLFF.

This chain joins TRBV7-9 and TRBJ2-2; 7 nucleotides line up with TRBD2. Per the germline V gene, CDR1 is SEHNR and CDR2 is FQNEAQ (reference sequence). This CDR3 is 15 amino acids long. Losses at the gene ends were 5 bases for V and 5 bases for J; bases not matched to a gene: 8. Written as DNA, the CDR3 is TGTGCCAGCAGCCTCACTAGCGTCCGGACCGGGGAGCTGTTTTTT. This sequence encodes CASSLTSVRTGELFF.

This chain connects TRBV4-1 to TRBJ1-6; TRBD1 aligns across 10 bases. This CDR3 has 15 amino acids. V dropped 0 bases and J dropped 7; count of bases not matched to a gene: 0. Per the germline V gene, CDR1 is MGHRA and CDR2 is YSYEKL. The CDR3 nucleotides are TGCGCCAGCAGCCAAGAGGGACAGGGGAATTCACCCCTCCACTTT. Translated, it gives CASSQEGQGNSPLHF.

The gene calls are TRBV5-6 and TRBJ2-7; TRBD2 is a possible D gene (6 bases). The CDR3 covers 14 residues. In germline, CDR1 is SGHDT, CDR2 YYEEEE. Trimming removed 4 bases from V and 6 bases from J, with 17 bases in between. CDR3 protein: CASSPDWAGIEQYF. CDR3 in DNA: TGTGCCAGCAGCCCGGACTGGGCGGGGATCGAGCAGTACTTC. Variable domain in full (rest from reference TRBV5-6 and TRBJ2-7): DAGVTQSPTHLIKTRGQQVTLRCSPKSGHDTVSWYQQALGQGPQFIFQYYEEEERQRGNFPDRFSGHQFPNYSSELNVNALLLGDSALYLCASSPDWAGIEQYFGPGTRLTVT.

The chain links TRBV6-1 to TRBJ2-7, with TRBD2 matching 9 bases. The germline gives CDR1 MNHNS, CDR2 SASEGT. Trimming cost V 2 bases and J 5 bases; bases outside gene matches: 4. This CDR3 is 14 amino acids long. CDR3 loop: CASSELAGRDEQYF. The CDR3 DNA sequence: TGTGCCAGCAGTGAACTAGCGGGAAGAGACGAGCAGTACTTC.

J is TRBJ1-5 and V is TRBV10-3; D remains ambiguous. The CDR3 runs to 13 residues. CDR1 and CDR2 from the germline V gene are ENHRY and SYGVKD. This CDR3 reads CTRHPFSNQPQHF. In nucleotides, the CDR3 is TGTACACGACACCCATTTAGCAATCAGCCCCAGCATTTT.

The chain employs TRBV2 and TRBJ2-5; perhaps TRBD1 as D (6 bases). Germline V gene data show CDR1 as SNHLY and CDR2 as FYNNEI. V was cut by 4 bases and J by 4 bases, with 10 bases left in between. This CDR3 contains 13 residues. DNA for the CDR3: TGTGCCAGCAGTGTTTTCAGGGGAGAGACCCAGTACTTC. Protein sequence: CASSVFRGETQYF.

J is TRBJ2-1 and V is TRBV27; TRBD1 agrees at 10 bases. After removal of 3 bases from V and 3 bases from J, the junction contained 2 bases not matched to a gene. The germline V gene has CDR1 MNHEY and CDR2 SMNVEV (reference sequence). This CDR3 region has 15 residues. The CDR3 region is CASSFGQGGYNEQFF. As DNA, the CDR3 is TGTGCCAGCAGTTTCGGACAGGGGGGCTACAATGAGCAGTTCTTC.

This CDR3 is CASSLGVDRGDYGYTF. The CDR3 DNA is TGTGCCAGCAGCTTAGGGGTGGACAGGGGGGACTATGGCTACACCTTC. This chain connects TRBV7-9 to TRBJ1-2; 10 bases fit TRBD1. The CDR3 spans 16 residues. CDR1 is SEHNR, CDR2 FQNEAQ, per germline (reference sequence). Unmatched junction bases numbered 5, after V lost 1 base and J lost 3 bases.

On this clone itself: The CDR3 carries no conserved terminal phenylalanine or tryptophan, so it likely arises from a read error. The DNA is omitted, as the CDR3 cannot be located on it reliably, and the CDR3 follows TCRdb's listing. The gene calls are TRBV2 and TRBJ2-7; the D call TRBD2 from the table was never checked on the DNA. The germline CDR1 and CDR2 sequences are SNHLY and FYNNEI. The CDR3 is made up of 8 amino acids, end residues included. CDR3 region: CADSRDCA.

This rearrangement joins TRBV6-2 or TRBV6-3 to TRBJ1-4; 8 nucleotides match TRBD1. There are 15 residues in the CDR3. Germline CDR1 is MNHEY and CDR2 is SVGEGT. Trimming cost V 5 bases and J 8 bases; bases outside gene matches: 10. Here the CDR3 reads CASSAHDRGSEKLFF. In DNA form, the CDR3 reads TGTGCCAGCAGTGCCCACGACAGGGGAAGCGAAAAACTGTTTTTT.